Shown below are 23 T cell receptor beta chains from a single sample sequenced in a study of cytomegalovirus exposure and HLA in healthy donors. Amplification used 60 Vbeta primers and 13 Jbeta primers. Sequencing was performed with immunoSEQ multiplex PCR; in TCRdb, only in-frame clones are kept and a portion is missing. Among approximately 140,000 clones listed, approximately 71% were seen once. Sequenced input: PBMCs. These receptors were obtained from a woman in her forties or fifties in good health and CMV-seronegative.

V is TRBV6-5 and J is TRBJ1-2, with unresolved D. V lost 6 bases to trimming and J lost 0 bases, with 14 bases between them. CDR3 length: 15 residues. CDR1 is MNHEY, CDR2 SVGAGI, per germline. The CDR3: CASSHGSRANYGYTF. For the CDR3, the DNA is TGTGCCAGCAGCCACGGGAGCAGAGCTAACTATGGCTACACCTTC.

The chain links TRBV28 to TRBJ1-6; D gene uncertain. Trimming took off 2 bases at V and 0 bases at J, with 5 bases between the two ends. The CDR3 runs to 15 residues. Germline CDR1 and CDR2: MDHEN and SYDVKM. The CDR3 nucleotides read TGTGCCAGCAGTTTAGGGCGCTCCTATAATTCACCCCTCCACTTT. Translated, it gives CASSLGRSYNSPLHF.

The chain carries TRBV9 and TRBJ2-3; 11 nucleotides align to TRBD1. Trimming took 3 bases from V and 6 from J; bases not matched to a gene: 12. There are 17 residues in the CDR3. The V gene's germline CDR1 is SGDLS and CDR2 YYNGEE. The CDR3 sequence is CASSATPGTGGVDTQYF. The CDR3, as DNA: TGTGCCAGCAGCGCAACCCCCGGGACAGGGGGGGTCGATACGCAGTATTTT.

The J gene is TRBJ2-7, the V gene TRBV19, with D possibly TRBD1 on 6 matching bases. The length of the CDR3 is 12 residues. Trimming left V 2 bases short and J 10 bases short, with 12 bases between. Germline V gene sequence: CDR1 LNHDA, CDR2 SQIVND (reference sequence). CDR3 sequence reads: CASSIPGQKQYF. CDR3 DNA: TGTGCCAGTAGTATACCGGGACAAAAACAGTACTTC.

The chain joins TRBV7-2 to TRBJ2-3; D remains unclear. The CDR3 totals 15 residues. V was pared by 0 bases and J by 2 bases, with 9 bases between. Germline CDR1 is SGHTA and CDR2 is FQGNSA. The CDR3 region has the DNA TGTGCCAGCAGCTTAGCGGGCACCTACACAGATACGCAGTATTTT. This codes for CASSLAGTYTDTQYF.

This chain's CDR3 is CASSRTLAGGPGEQFF. CDR3 coding DNA: TGCGCCAGCAGCCGTACGTTAGCGGGGGGGCCCGGTGAGCAGTTCTTC. This chain joins TRBV4-1 and TRBJ2-1; TRBD2 matches 11 bases. CDR1 and CDR2 (germline): MGHRA, YSYEKL. After removal of 4 bases from V and 9 bases from J, the junction contained 11 bases not matched to a gene. This CDR3 region has 16 residues.

This clone was detected once. This chain joins TRBV6-5 and TRBJ2-1; weak D call: TRBD1 (5 bases). The CDR3 extends over 15 amino acids. Trimming cost V 5 bases and J 1 base, with 12 bases left between them. In germline, CDR1 is MNHEY, CDR2 SVGAGI. The CDR3 DNA is TGTGCCAGCAGTACCAGGGAAAGGTCCTACAATGAGCAGTTCTTC. As protein: CASSTRERSYNEQFF.

This chain connects TRBV30 to TRBJ2-1; 7 bases fit TRBD2. The CDR3 extends over 13 amino acids. Germline CDR1 and CDR2: GTSNPN and SVGIG (reference sequence). After removal of 3 bases from V and 12 bases from J, the junction contained 11 bases not matched to a gene. The CDR3 DNA is TGTGCCTGGAGCTATATAAGCGGGGTCGGGCAGTTCTTC. It is translated as CAWSYISGVGQFF.

This clone was observed a handful of times. This chain joins TRBV13 and TRBJ1-2, with D hard to call. V shed 5 bases and J shed 7 bases, with 14 bases lying between them. Germline V CDR1 and CDR2: PRHDT, FYEKMQ (reference sequence). This CDR3 is built from 13 residues. Written as DNA, the CDR3 is TGTGCCAGCAGCCCCTCTATCGGTGGTGGCTACACCTTC. Translation gives CASSPSIGGGYTF.

This chain connects TRBV5-4 to TRBJ2-7, with D possibly matching TRBD2 (5 bases). Germline loops: CDR1 SGHNT, CDR2 YYREEE (reference sequence). The CDR3 sequence is 16 residues long. Trimming took 6 bases from V and 2 from J, leaving 21 bases between them. The CDR3 coding sequence is TGTGCCAGCACCAAAGGCAGTCGGGGAAATACCTACGAGCAGTACTTC. It translates to CASTKGSRGNTYEQYF.

To note about this clone: This sample includes further DNA sequences coding for the same CDR3. This chain connects TRBV9 to TRBJ2-5; 8 positions agree with TRBD2. Trimming removed 2 bases from V and 1 base from J; junction bases left unmatched: 1. The CDR3 loop spans 14 amino acids. Germline CDR1 SGDLS, CDR2 YYNGEE. DNA for the CDR3: TGTGCCAGCAGCGTCAGCGGGGGCCAAGAGACCCAGTACTTC. It is translated as CASSVSGGQETQYF.

The chain links TRBV29-1 to TRBJ1-2; a possible D gene is TRBD1 (5 bases). Germline V gene sequence: CDR1 SQVTM, CDR2 ANQGSEA. The CDR3 runs 13 residues. Trimming took 4 bases from V and 0 from J, leaving 9 bases between them. The CDR3 sequence: CSVVAGTNYGYTF. CDR3 nucleotide sequence: TGCAGCGTTGTAGCAGGGACTAACTATGGCTACACCTTC.

The rearrangement uses TRBV7-8 and TRBJ2-3; TRBD2 aligns across 8 bases. CDR1 is SGHVS, CDR2 FQNEAQ, per germline. The CDR3 length is 18 residues. Trimming removed 4 bases from V and 3 bases from J; junction bases left unmatched: 15. The CDR3 DNA follows: TGTGCCAGCAGCTGGAGACGGCGGGGGGCTGCCTCTACAGATACGCAGTATTTT. It specifies CASSWRRRGAASTDTQYF.

The genes are TRBV7-2 and TRBJ2-7; D is unclear. CDR3 length: 13 residues. The V end was cut by 5 bases, the J end by 0 bases, with 8 bases between. In germline, CDR1 is SGHTA, CDR2 FQGNSA. CDR3 DNA: TGTGCCAGCAGCCCAGACAACTCCTACGAGCAGTACTTC. Protein sequence: CASSPDNSYEQYF.

V gene TRBV27 combines with J gene TRBJ1-6; D perhaps matches TRBD1 (5 bases). This CDR3 contains 16 residues. V was cut by 1 base and J by 2 bases, with 9 bases left in between. The V gene's germline CDR1 is MNHEY and CDR2 SMNVEV (reference sequence). The CDR3: CASSLWEGPYNSPLHF. The CDR3 nucleotides are TGTGCCAGCAGTTTATGGGAGGGACCCTATAATTCACCCCTCCACTTT.

This clone was counted at least ten times. The junction does not match germline at one end; this may be a read error. The CDR3 sequence: CASRLDLTEAFF. The CDR3 region has the DNA TGTGCCAGCAGGTTAGATCTCACTGAAGCTTTCTTT. This chain uses TRBV7-2 with TRBJ1-1; D is ambiguous. CDR3 length equals 12 residues. CDR1 SGHTA and CDR2 FQGNSA come from the germline V gene.

The rearrangement uses TRBV4-2 and TRBJ2-1; 8 positions agree with TRBD2. V shed 2 bases and J 14 bases; nucleotides not matched to a gene: 8. Per the germline V gene, CDR1 is LGHNA and CDR2 is YNFKEQ. The CDR3 is 13 residues long. The CDR3 loop reads CASSQSGTRSKFF. The CDR3 DNA reads TGTGCCAGCAGCCAATCCGGGACTAGAAGCAAGTTCTTC.

The gene calls are TRBV28 and TRBJ2-2; 8 bases fit TRBD2. This CDR3 is built from 13 residues. V trimming: 8 bases; J trimming: 6 bases; junction bases outside the gene matches: 5. The germline V gene has CDR1 MDHEN and CDR2 SYDVKM. The CDR3 DNA sequence: TGTGCCAGCCTCGTGCGGGGGGCCGGGGAGCTGTTTTTT. Its protein product is CASLVRGAGELFF. Full variable domain (outside the CDR3, taken from reference TRBV28 and TRBJ2-2): DVKVTQSSRYLVKRTGEKVFLECVQDMDHENMFWYRQDPGLGLRLIYFSYDVKMKEKGDIPEGYSVSREKKERFSLILESASTNQTSMYLCASLVRGAGELFFGEGSRLTVL.

The CDR3 bases are TGTGCCAGCAGCCTCCCTACAGGGTCAGGGACAGATACGCAGTATTTT. This gives the protein CASSLPTGSGTDTQYF. The chain couples TRBV7-9 to TRBJ2-3; tentative D call: TRBD1 (6 bases). This CDR3 has 16 residues. The germline V gene encodes CDR1 SEHNR and CDR2 FQNEAQ (reference sequence). V was cut by 5 bases and J by 3 bases, with 18 bases left in between.

The genes are TRBV28 and TRBJ1-1; TRBD1 aligns across 8 bases. Trimming took 6 bases from V and 0 from J; bases not matched to a gene: 12. The CDR3 spans 17 residues. Germline V gene sequence: CDR1 MDHEN, CDR2 SYDVKM. The CDR3 spells CASSLDRVAYLNTEAFF. CDR3 DNA sequence: TGTGCCAGCAGCCTGGACAGGGTCGCTTATTTGAACACTGAAGCTTTCTTT.

In its sample, this clone was seen a few times. The V call is TRBV7-9, the J call TRBJ1-1; 7 bases align to TRBD1. The CDR3 consists of 15 residues. Germline loops: CDR1 SEHNR, CDR2 FQNEAQ (reference sequence). J lost 4 bases, V lost 5 bases, and 10 bases had no gene match. The CDR3 region has the DNA TGTGCCAGCAGCACCATACAGGGGCTGGGCACTGAAGCTTTCTTT. Its translation is CASSTIQGLGTEAFF.

The CDR3 is CASSYISSQPQHF. The CDR3 DNA reads as TGTGCCAGCAGTTACATCTCGAGTCAGCCCCAGCATTTT. This sequence joins TRBV6-6 and TRBJ1-5; D is undetermined. From germline, CDR1 is MNHNY and CDR2 SVGAGI (reference sequence). The CDR3 covers 13 residues. The germline V and J ends were trimmed by 2 bases and 6 bases, with 8 bases remaining between them.

The J gene is TRBJ2-3, the V gene TRBV7-2; 8 bases are shared with TRBD1. The CDR3 has 13 residues. The V gene end was trimmed by 6 bases and the J gene end by 6 bases; junction bases not matched to a gene: 5. Germline V CDR1 and CDR2: SGHTA, FQGNSA. The CDR3 DNA reads as TGTGCCAGCAGACGGACAGGGTACGATACGCAGTATTTT. Translating gives CASRRTGYDTQYF.